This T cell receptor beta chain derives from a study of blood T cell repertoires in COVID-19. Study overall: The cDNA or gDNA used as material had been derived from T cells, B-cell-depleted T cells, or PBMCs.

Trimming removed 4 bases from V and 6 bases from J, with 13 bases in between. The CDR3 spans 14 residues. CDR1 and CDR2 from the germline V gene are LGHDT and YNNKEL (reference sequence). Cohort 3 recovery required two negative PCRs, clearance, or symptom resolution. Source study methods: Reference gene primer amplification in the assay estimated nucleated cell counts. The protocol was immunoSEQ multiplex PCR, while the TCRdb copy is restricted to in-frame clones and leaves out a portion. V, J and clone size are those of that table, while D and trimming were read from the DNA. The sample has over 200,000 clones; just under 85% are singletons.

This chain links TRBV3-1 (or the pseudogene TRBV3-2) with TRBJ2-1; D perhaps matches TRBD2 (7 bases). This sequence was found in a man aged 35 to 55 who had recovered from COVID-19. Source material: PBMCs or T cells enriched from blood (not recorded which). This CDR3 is CASSPTGGLNEQFF. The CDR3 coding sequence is TGTGCCAGCAGCCCTACGGGGGGCCTCAATGAGCAGTTCTTC.